This T cell receptor (beta chain) was sequenced in a study of regulatory T cells in long-lasting Graves disease. Study context: Persistence in Graves' disease required over 5 years of antithyroid drugs plus positive TSH receptor antibodies.

A word on this clonotype: Its matching antigen is unknown.

Germline V gene lookup returns CDR1 GTSNPN and CDR2 SVGIG (reference sequence). The CDR3 is 10 amino acids. V lost 7 bases, J lost 6 bases, and 9 bases lay in between. According to the study, TCR beta libraries were built with iRepertoire HTBI primers and CDR3-region Arm-PCR. TCRdb analysed the multiplex PCR reads with MiXCR anew, one entry per CDR3 protein. The data contain around 460,000 distinct CDR3 sequences, about 22% of them singletons. Broader study findings: TCR diversity was lower in persistent than newly diagnosed Graves' disease.

Time point noted: persistent/refractory GD, antithyroid drugs over 5 years with positive TRAb. Following extraction of RNA from PBMCs, that RNA was used to make the TCR library. Graves' disease diagnosis was established per American Thyroid Association guidelines. This chain uses TRBV30 with TRBJ1-2; D not certain. This TCR derives from a female donor with Graves disease. The input for sequencing was peripheral blood mononuclear cells (PBMCs), taken when the disease was refractory, from a patient treated with antithyroid drugs. The CDR3 here is CAFFGDGYTF. In DNA, the CDR3 is TGTGCCTTCTTCGGGGATGGCTACACCTTC.